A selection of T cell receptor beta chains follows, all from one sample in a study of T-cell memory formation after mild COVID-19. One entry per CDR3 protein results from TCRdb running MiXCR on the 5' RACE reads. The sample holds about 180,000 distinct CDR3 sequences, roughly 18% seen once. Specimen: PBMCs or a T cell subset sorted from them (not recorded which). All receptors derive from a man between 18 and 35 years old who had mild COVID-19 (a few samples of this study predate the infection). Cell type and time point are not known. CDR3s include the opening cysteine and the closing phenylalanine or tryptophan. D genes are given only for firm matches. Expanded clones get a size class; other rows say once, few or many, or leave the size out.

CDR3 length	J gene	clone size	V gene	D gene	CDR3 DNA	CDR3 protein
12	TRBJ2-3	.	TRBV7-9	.	TGTGCCAGCAGCTACGACACAGATACGCAGTATTTT	CASSYDTDTQYF
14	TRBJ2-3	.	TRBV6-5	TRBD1	TGTGCCAGCAGTGCGACAGGGGGCGCGGATACGCAGTATTTT	CASSATGGADTQYF
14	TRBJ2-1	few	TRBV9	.	TGTGCCAGCAGCTCCCTTGGCTCCTACAATGAGCAGTTCTTC	CASSSLGSYNEQFF
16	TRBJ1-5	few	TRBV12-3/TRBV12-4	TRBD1	TGTGCCAGCAGGGGGGACAGGTCTTTCAGCAATCAGCCCCAGCATTTT	CASRGDRSFSNQPQHF
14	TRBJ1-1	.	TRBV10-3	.	TGTGCCATCAGTGCCCCTCGCGGAAACACTGAAGCTTTCTTT	CAISAPRGNTEAFF
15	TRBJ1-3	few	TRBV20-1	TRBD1	TGCAGTGCTGCGGACAGGACTGGCTCTGGAAACACCATATATTTT	CSAADRTGSGNTIYF
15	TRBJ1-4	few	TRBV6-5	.	TGTGCCAGCAGTTCCTTCGTGGTTCCTAATGAAAAACTGTTTTTT	CASSSFVVPNEKLFF
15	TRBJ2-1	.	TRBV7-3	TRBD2	TGTGCCAGCAGCATGACTAGCGGACGGGGGTATGAGCAGTTCTTC	CASSMTSGRGYEQFF
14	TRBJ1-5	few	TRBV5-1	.	TGCGCCAGCAGTGTCCAAGGGGGAAATCAGCCCCAGCATTTT	CASSVQGGNQPQHF
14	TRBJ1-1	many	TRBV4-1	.	TGCGCCAGCAGCCAAGAATTCGGACGGTATGAAGCTTTCTTT	CASSQEFGRYEAFF
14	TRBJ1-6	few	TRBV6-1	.	TGTGCCAGCAGTGAAGCAGGGTGGGGGTCACCCCTCCACTTT	CASSEAGWGSPLHF
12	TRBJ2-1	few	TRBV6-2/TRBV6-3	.	TGTGCCAGCAGTACCCGGACACCTGAGCAGTTCTTC	CASSTRTPEQFF
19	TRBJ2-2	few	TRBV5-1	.	TGCGCCAGCAGCTTGCAATGGCTGGGGGGACGGACGAACACCGGGGAGCTGTTTTTT	CASSLQWLGGRTNTGELFF
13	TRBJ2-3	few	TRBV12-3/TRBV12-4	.	TGTGCCAGCAGTTGGCAGGGCACAGATACGCAGTATTTT	CASSWQGTDTQYF
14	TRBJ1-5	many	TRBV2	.	TGTGCCAGCAGTGGCCCCTCCGCGTATCAGCCCCAGCATTTT	CASSGPSAYQPQHF
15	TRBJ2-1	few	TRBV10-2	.	TGCGCCAGCAGTGAGTCGTCCCTTGCCTACAATGAGCAGTTCTTC	CASSESSLAYNEQFF
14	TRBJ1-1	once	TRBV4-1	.	TGCGCCAGCAGCCACTCGGCGGGTGGAACTGAAGCTTTCTTT	CASSHSAGGTEAFF
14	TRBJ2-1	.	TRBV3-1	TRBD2	TGTGCCAGCAGCCACACTAGCGGGGTCAATGAGCAGTTCTTC	CASSHTSGVNEQFF
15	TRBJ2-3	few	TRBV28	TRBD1	TGTGCCAGCATTTCACGGACAGGGGTCACAGATACGCAGTATTTT	CASISRTGVTDTQYF
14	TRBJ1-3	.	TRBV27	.	TGTGCCAGCAGTCCAGTGTCCTCTGGAAACACCATATATTTT	CASSPVSSGNTIYF
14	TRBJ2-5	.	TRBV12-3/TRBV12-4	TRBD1	TGTGCCAGCAGACTGGGACAGGCGCAAGAGACCCAGTACTTC	CASRLGQAQETQYF
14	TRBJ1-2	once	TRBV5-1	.	TGCGCCAGCAGCTTGGTCGCGGGGGGTGGCGGCTACACCTTC	CASSLVAGGGGYTF
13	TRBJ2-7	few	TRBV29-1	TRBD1	TGCAGCGTGCGGGACAGGATCGCCTACGAGCAGTACTTC	CSVRDRIAYEQYF
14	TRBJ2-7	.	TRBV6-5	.	TGTGCCGTAGGGGGGGCTAGCGGCCCCTACGAGCAGTACTTC	CAVGGASGPYEQYF
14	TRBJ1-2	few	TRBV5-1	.	TGCGCCAGCAGCTATGGGACACAACTGGGCATCTACACCTTC	CASSYGTQLGIYTF
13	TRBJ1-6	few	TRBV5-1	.	TGCGCCAGCAGCTTGGAAAGAAATTCACCCCTCCACTTT	CASSLERNSPLHF
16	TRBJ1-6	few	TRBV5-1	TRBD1	TGCGCCAGCAGCCCCGGGACGGGACAGACCTATTCACCCCTCCACTTT	CASSPGTGQTYSPLHF
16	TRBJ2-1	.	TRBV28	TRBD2	TGTGCCAGCAGTCTAATACGAGGACTAGTCCGCAATGAGCAGTTCTTC	CASSLIRGLVRNEQFF
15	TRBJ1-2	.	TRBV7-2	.	TGTGCCAGCAGCTTAGCGGGAACAGCTAACTATGGCTACACCTTC	CASSLAGTANYGYTF
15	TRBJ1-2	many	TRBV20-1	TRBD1	TGCAGTGCTAGAGAAAGGACAGGGGGCCTGGGTGGCTACACCTTC	CSARERTGGLGGYTF
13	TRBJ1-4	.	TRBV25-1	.	TGTGCCAGCAGTGTAACCGGGACAGAAAAACTGTTTTTT	CASSVTGTEKLFF
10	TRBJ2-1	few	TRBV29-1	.	TGCAGCGTTGGAGTCAATGAGCAGTTCTTC	CSVGVNEQFF
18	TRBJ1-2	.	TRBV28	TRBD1	TGTGCCAGCAGTTTGGCGCCCTTTGGGTTGGGACAGACTTATGGCTACACCTTC	CASSLAPFGLGQTYGYTF
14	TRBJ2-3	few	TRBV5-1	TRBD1	TGCGCCAGCAGCTTCGGGACAGGGGACGATACGCAGTATTTT	CASSFGTGDDTQYF
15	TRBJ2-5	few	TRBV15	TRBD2	TGTGCCACCAGCAGAGCCCCGGCGGGGGTAGAGACCCAGTACTTC	CATSRAPAGVETQYF
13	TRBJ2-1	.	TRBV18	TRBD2	TGTGCCAGCTCAGCGGGGGTAGGTGGTGAGCAGTTCTTC	CASSAGVGGEQFF
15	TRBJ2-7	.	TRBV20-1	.	TGCAGTGCTAGAGAAGGGCGGAGACCTACCTACGAGCAGTACTTC	CSAREGRRPTYEQYF
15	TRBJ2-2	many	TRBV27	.	TGTGCCAGCAGTTTATCGCATCCTCGCACCGGGGAGCTGTTTTTT	CASSLSHPRTGELFF
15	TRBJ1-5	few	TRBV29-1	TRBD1	TGCAGCGTTGCCGAGGGACAGGGCAAGGGTCAGCCCCAGCATTTT	CSVAEGQGKGQPQHF
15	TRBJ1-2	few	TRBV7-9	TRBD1	TGTGCCAGCAGCCACCGGGACAGGCCCGGCTATGGCTACACCTTC	CASSHRDRPGYGYTF
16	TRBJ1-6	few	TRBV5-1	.	TGCGCCAGCAGCTTGGCCGTCGCAGGCGATGGTTCACCCCTCCACTTT	CASSLAVAGDGSPLHF
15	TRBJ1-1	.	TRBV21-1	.	TGTGCCAGCAGCCACCGGGACAGGGCGGACACTGAAGCTTTCTTT	CASSHRDRADTEAFF
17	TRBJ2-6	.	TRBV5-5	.	TGTGCCAGCAGCCAGGCAGGAGCAGGGACTGGGGCCAACGTCCTGACTTTC	CASSQAGAGTGANVLTF